These T cell receptor beta chains were read from a single sample in a study of shared clonotypes between healthy human individuals. Here immunoSEQ multiplex PCR was the method, and the copy in TCRdb shows in-frame clones only, minus some. There are around 1,900,000 clones in the sample; roughly 95% occur only once, and 1.5% to 2% lies in the top ten. The sequenced sample consisted of naive CD8+ T cells from PBMCs. These receptors were taken from a man between 18 and 35 years old in good health. Some clones in this sample may be carry-over from other donors' samples. Both conserved end residues are part of each CDR3. The D gene is left open where the match is weak. Rows give clone size only sometimes, using once, few, many, or a class for an expanded clone.

V gene: TRBV6-1
D gene: NA
J gene: TRBJ2-1
clone size: NA
CDR3 protein: CASSEVGTYNEQFF
CDR3 DNA: TGTGCCAGCAGTGAAGTGGGTACATACAATGAGCAGTTCTTC

V gene: TRBV5-1
D gene: NA
J gene: TRBJ2-1
clone size: once
CDR3 protein: CASSLASRSDPYNEQFF
CDR3 DNA: TGCGCCAGCAGCTTGGCGTCTCGGAGTGACCCCTACAATGAGCAGTTCTTC

V gene: TRBV28
D gene: TRBD1
J gene: TRBJ1-4
clone size: NA
CDR3 protein: CASSLLGTVNEKLFF
CDR3 DNA: TGTGCCAGCAGTTTATTAGGGACAGTTAATGAAAAACTGTTTTTT

V gene: TRBV28
D gene: TRBD2
J gene: TRBJ2-3
clone size: once
CDR3 protein: CASSFLTWRGKTDTQYF
CDR3 DNA: TGTGCCAGCAGTTTCCTAACATGGCGGGGGAAGACAGATACGCAGTATTTT

V gene: TRBV27
D gene: NA
J gene: TRBJ1-5
clone size: NA
CDR3 protein: CASSLKGVGNQPQHF
CDR3 DNA: TGTGCCAGCAGTTTAAAAGGAGTCGGCAATCAGCCCCAGCATTTT

V gene: TRBV10-3
D gene: TRBD1
J gene: TRBJ2-3
clone size: once
CDR3 protein: CAISESGAGGRNTQYF
CDR3 DNA: TGTGCCATCAGTGAGTCCGGGGCAGGGGGCAGGAATACGCAGTATTTT

V gene: TRBV4-3
D gene: NA
J gene: TRBJ2-2
clone size: NA
CDR3 protein: CASSPLAGNTGELFF
CDR3 DNA: TGCGCCAGCAGCCCCTTAGCCGGGAACACCGGGGAGCTGTTTTTT

V gene: TRBV9
D gene: TRBD1
J gene: TRBJ1-4
clone size: NA
CDR3 protein: CASSNRGANEKLFF
CDR3 DNA: TGTGCCAGCAGCAACAGGGGAGCTAATGAAAAACTGTTTTTT

V gene: TRBV6-1
D gene: NA
J gene: TRBJ1-5
clone size: NA
CDR3 protein: CASSERSTNQPQHF
CDR3 DNA: TGTGCCAGCAGTGAACGAAGCACCAATCAGCCCCAGCATTTT

V gene: TRBV7-9
D gene: NA
J gene: TRBJ2-7
clone size: once
CDR3 protein: CASSLAHSLSYEQYF
CDR3 DNA: TGTGCCAGCAGCTTAGCACACAGCCTCTCCTACGAGCAGTACTTC

V gene: TRBV7-9
D gene: NA
J gene: TRBJ1-1
clone size: NA
CDR3 protein: CASSLDKGTEAFF
CDR3 DNA: TGTGCCAGCAGCTTGGACAAGGGCACTGAAGCTTTCTTT

V gene: TRBV19
D gene: NA
J gene: TRBJ2-1
clone size: NA
CDR3 protein: CASSFRGSLHNEQFF
CDR3 DNA: TGTGCCAGTAGTTTCAGGGGATCACTCCACAATGAGCAGTTCTTC

V gene: TRBV11-2
D gene: NA
J gene: TRBJ2-7
clone size: NA
CDR3 protein: CASSLGVSGVYEQYF
CDR3 DNA: TGTGCCAGCAGCTTAGGCGTATCCGGGGTTTACGAGCAGTACTTC

V gene: TRBV7-3
D gene: TRBD2
J gene: TRBJ2-1
clone size: NA
CDR3 protein: CASSLIRREENNEQFF
CDR3 DNA: TGTGCCAGCAGCTTAATTCGACGGGAGGAGAACAATGAGCAGTTCTTC

V gene: TRBV5-1
D gene: TRBD1
J gene: TRBJ1-1
clone size: NA
CDR3 protein: CASSLGNRGDNTEAFF
CDR3 DNA: TGCGCCAGCAGCTTGGGTAACAGGGGGGACAACACTGAAGCTTTCTTT

V gene: TRBV5-4
D gene: NA
J gene: TRBJ2-7
clone size: NA
CDR3 protein: CASSLVAGSYEQYF
CDR3 DNA: TGTGCCAGCAGCTTGGTTGCAGGTTCCTACGAGCAGTACTTC

V gene: TRBV19
D gene: NA
J gene: TRBJ1-5
clone size: NA
CDR3 protein: CASAGTPSNQPQHF
CDR3 DNA: TGTGCCAGCGCCGGGACACCCAGCAATCAGCCCCAGCATTTT

V gene: TRBV28
D gene: TRBD2
J gene: TRBJ2-1
clone size: once
CDR3 protein: CASSFRTSGVYNEQFF
CDR3 DNA: TGTGCCAGCAGTTTCCGGACTAGCGGGGTCTACAATGAGCAGTTCTTC

V gene: TRBV10-3
D gene: TRBD2
J gene: TRBJ2-3
clone size: once
CDR3 protein: CAISPTIAGPQDTQYF
CDR3 DNA: TGTGCCATCAGTCCCACCATAGCGGGGCCCCAAGATACGCAGTATTTT

V gene: TRBV4-1
D gene: NA
J gene: TRBJ2-5
clone size: NA
CDR3 protein: CASSQTGNGQETQYF
CDR3 DNA: TGCGCCAGCAGCCAGACGGGGAACGGACAAGAGACCCAGTACTTC

V gene: TRBV18
D gene: NA
J gene: TRBJ1-1
clone size: NA
CDR3 protein: CASSPPQHLGGWNTEAFF
CDR3 DNA: TGTGCCAGCTCACCACCTCAGCATCTGGGAGGGTGGAACACTGAAGCTTTCTTT

V gene: TRBV15
D gene: NA
J gene: TRBJ2-7
clone size: NA
CDR3 protein: CATSRDTGYHEQYF
CDR3 DNA: TGTGCCACCAGCAGGGACACCGGTTACCACGAGCAGTACTTC

V gene: TRBV5-1
D gene: NA
J gene: TRBJ2-1
clone size: NA
CDR3 protein: CASSLARDEQFF
CDR3 DNA: TGCGCCAGCAGCTTGGCGCGTGATGAGCAGTTCTTC

V gene: TRBV2
D gene: NA
J gene: TRBJ1-2
clone size: NA
CDR3 protein: CASSDLEVEEYGYTF
CDR3 DNA: TGTGCCAGCAGTGATTTGGAGGTTGAAGAGTATGGCTACACCTTC